The clone carrying this TCR gamma chain showed up many times. Its antigen is unknown. The protein recorded in TCRdb matches a much larger clone and deviates from this DNA's translation at residue 3, suggesting a read error; the protein here is obtained by translating the DNA. Each sorted gammadelta sample had TRG and TRD chains sequenced. TCRdb re-identified clones in the multiplex PCR reads via CATT. The sample lists tens of thousands of gamma-chain clones, about 3% seen once, with 33% in the top ten. Bulk repertoires came from Vgamma9/Vdelta2+ or Vdelta2-negative gammadelta T cells flow-sorted from PBMC. These data belong to a study of γδ T cells in repeated Plasmodium falciparum infection. Study at large: Donors were malaria-exposed Malian children or age- and gender-matched Australian children. Timepoints: baseline, immediately before selected infections, and 21 days after every infection.

This CDR3 has 13 residues. Germline values: CDR1 VTNTFY, CDR2 YDVSTARD (reference sequence). Study conclusions and caveats: Malian children's Vdelta2-negative repertoires appeared more expanded and less diverse than Australians'.

Sequences were obtained from gamma-delta T cells from blood. This sequence was found in a pool of human donors (malaria-infected and uninfected, not separated). This sequence joins TRGV3 and TRGJ1 or TRGJ2. CDR3 region: CAAWDRLYYKKLF. Here the CDR3 DNA reads TGTGCCGCCTGGGACCGACTTTATTATAAGAAACTCTTT.